The sample holds a few counts of the clone carrying this T cell receptor beta chain. This CDR3 comprises 14 residues. Germline V gene sequence: CDR1 MNHNS, CDR2 SASEGT. V shed 6 bases, J shed 2 bases, and the junction held 5 bases outside the gene matches. The data stem from a study of PD-1 blockade in classical Hodgkin lymphoma. Repertoires were generated with immunoSEQ multiplex PCR, while TCRdb's copy carries only in-frame clones and drops some. The data contain around 53,000 clones, 65% to 80% of them seen just once; the ten biggest clones take up approximately 12%. This sample's time point: cycle 4 day 1 (C4D1), after less than 7 weeks of nivolumab. There was relapse after autologous stem cell transplantation in every patient, and there was variation in brentuximab vedotin exposure.

Source: peripheral blood mononuclear cells (PBMCs), taken before the fourth cycle of nivolumab. The chain combines TRBV6-1 with TRBJ2-7, with 9 bases that match TRBD1. The sequence was collected from a human donor with classical Hodgkin lymphoma. CDR3 nucleotides: TGTGCCAGCAGCACTGGGACAGGGCCCTACGAGCAGTACTTC. This sequence encodes CASSTGTGPYEQYF.